These 30 T cell receptor beta chains were sequenced from one sample in a study of T-cell reconstitution after alpha-beta-depleted transplantation in children. Unique molecular identifiers were incorporated during preparation of the TCRbeta library. TCRdb re-called the PCR reads with MiXCR, one entry per CDR3 protein. The data contain around 240,000 distinct CDR3 sequences, roughly 8% of them singletons. The source was PBMCs, mostly from graft donor cells, collected 180 days after TCRalphabeta/CD19-depleted stem cell transplant. The receptors were gathered from a male patient aged 10 to 17 who had a stem cell transplant for acute lymphoblastic leukemia, so the T cells may come from the graft donor.

At least ten counts were recorded for this clonotype. The chain employs TRBV29-1 and TRBJ2-2, with D possibly matching TRBD1 (6 bases). CDR3 size: 14 residues. CDR1 SQVTM and CDR2 ANQGSEA come from the germline V gene. V lost 4 bases to trimming and J lost 1 base, with 10 bases between them. The CDR3 DNA follows: TGCAGCGTTGCAGGGGTTGAGAACACCGGGGAGCTGTTTTTT. This gives the protein CSVAGVENTGELFF.

This clonotype was seen a single time. The gene calls are TRBV6-5 and TRBJ2-3; D perhaps matches TRBD1 (5 bases). This CDR3 has 12 residues. Germline-derived CDR1 and CDR2 are MNHEY and SVGAGI. V was trimmed by 5 bases and J by 4 bases, leaving 7 bases between them. The DNA for the CDR3 is TGTGCCAGCAGTCACAGGTCAGATACGCAGTATTTT. The encoded protein is CASSHRSDTQYF.

In its sample, this clonotype was seen a few times. The chain recombines TRBV12-3 or TRBV12-4 with TRBJ1-1, with 7 nucleotides matching TRBD1. The trim removed 4 bases at V and 7 bases at J, leaving 9 bases unmatched. This CDR3 is built from 14 residues. The CDR3 sequence is CASSSRQGLDEAFF. The DNA for the CDR3 is TGTGCCAGCAGTTCCAGACAGGGTTTGGATGAAGCTTTCTTT.

Ten or more counts support this clonotype. The rearrangement uses TRBV7-9 and TRBJ2-2; D possibly corresponds to TRBD2 (7 bases). V was cut by 7 bases and J by 10 bases, with 10 bases left in between. Germline-derived CDR1 and CDR2 are SEHNR and FQNEAQ (reference sequence). The CDR3 spans 11 residues. The CDR3: CASMGGLELFF. DNA for the CDR3: TGTGCCAGCATGGGGGGGCTGGAGCTGTTTTTT.

This clonotype was picked up many times. The chain combines TRBV7-6 with TRBJ2-3, with D possibly TRBD1 on 5 matching bases. V lost 5 bases and J lost 2, with 14 bases in between. CDR3 length: 15 residues. Germline V CDR1 and CDR2: SGHVS, FNYEAQ. CDR3 loop: CASSPDSPFTDTQYF. The CDR3 DNA sequence: TGTGCCAGCAGCCCCGACAGTCCGTTCACAGATACGCAGTATTTT.

Many counts were recorded for this clonotype. The chain recombines TRBV25-1 with TRBJ2-2, with unresolved D. V lost 0 bases to trimming and J lost 4 bases, with 9 bases between them. The CDR3 has 15 amino acids. Germline V gene data show CDR1 as MGHDK and CDR2 as SYGVNS. CDR3 sequence: CASSEYFDITGELFF. The CDR3 DNA is TGTGCCAGCAGTGAATATTTCGACATCACCGGGGAGCTGTTTTTT.

This clonotype was seen ten or more times. The CDR3 nucleotides are TGTGCCAGCAGTGAATATGGGGACCCGAACACTGAAGCTTTCTTT. Residues: CASSEYGDPNTEAFF. This chain links TRBV25-1 with TRBJ1-1; the D gene is possibly TRBD1 (5 bases). CDR3 length: 15 residues. Germline CDR1 reads MGHDK; CDR2 reads SYGVNS. The ends were cut back, 0 bases at V and 1 base at J, with 9 bases in the middle.

This clonotype was seen many times. V is TRBV5-6 and J is TRBJ2-7; possibly TRBD1 or TRBD2 for D (5 bases each). This CDR3 comprises 14 residues. Germline lookup yields CDR1 SGHDT and CDR2 YYEEEE. V lost 4 bases to trimming and J lost 2 bases, with 13 bases between them. The CDR3 loop reads CASSPPSGPYEQYF. As DNA, the CDR3 is TGTGCCAGCAGCCCACCCTCGGGACCCTACGAGCAGTACTTC.

This clonotype was picked up many times. The gene calls are TRBV20-1 and TRBJ2-5; the match to TRBD1 covers 8 bases. V lost 3 bases and J lost 5; bases outside the gene matches: 17. CDR3 length: 17 amino acids. In germline, CDR1 is DFQATT, CDR2 SNEGSKA (reference sequence). The CDR3 coding sequence is TGCAGTGCTAGGAACCAGACAGGGGACCTTTTCCACGAGACCCAGTACTTC. Its translation is CSARNQTGDLFHETQYF.

The chain is built from TRBV6-2 or TRBV6-3 and TRBJ2-7; D is perhaps TRBD1 (6 bases). The V and J ends lost 6 bases and 2 bases respectively, with 17 bases between them. The germline gives CDR1 MNHEY, CDR2 SVGEGT. This CDR3 region has 15 residues. This CDR3 reads CASRPDSLLPYEQYF. CDR3 in DNA: TGTGCCAGCAGACCGGACAGCCTCCTCCCCTACGAGCAGTACTTC.

Only a few counts were recorded for this clonotype. V gene TRBV19 combines with J gene TRBJ2-1, with D unclear. Germline V CDR1 and CDR2: LNHDA, SQIVND (reference sequence). The ends were cut back, 2 bases at V and 10 bases at J, with 6 bases in the middle. The CDR3 loop spans 11 amino acids. Written as DNA, the CDR3 is TGTGCCAGTAGTATACGGCAGGAGCAGTTCTTC. It yields the protein CASSIRQEQFF.

At least ten counts were recorded for this clonotype. The gene calls are TRBV5-1 and TRBJ2-1; a weak D match, TRBD1 (6 bases). Deletions cut 4 bases from V and 4 bases from J, with 15 bases between. The CDR3 has 15 residues. Germline V gives CDR1 SGHRS, CDR2 YFSETQ. For the CDR3, the DNA is TGCGCCAGCAGCATCGGACAGCTAGCATACAATGAGCAGTTCTTC. Translating it yields CASSIGQLAYNEQFF.

This clonotype showed up many times. This sequence joins TRBV20-1 and TRBJ2-3; 10 positions agree with TRBD2. Germline-derived CDR1 and CDR2 are DFQATT and SNEGSKA (reference sequence). Trimming cost V 3 bases and J 3 bases; bases outside gene matches: 3. The CDR3 spans 14 residues. This CDR3 is CSASPSGSTDTQYF. CDR3 DNA: TGCAGTGCTAGCCCTAGCGGGAGTACAGATACGCAGTATTTT.

This clonotype appeared many times. The CDR3 reads CASARQGEQYF. The DNA of the CDR3 is TGTGCCAGCGCCCGACAGGGCGAGCAGTACTTC. The rearrangement links TRBV18 to TRBJ2-7; 7 nucleotides match TRBD1. The CDR3 has 11 amino acids. With 8 bases clipped from V and 6 bases from J, the junction kept 4 bases outside the gene matches. The germline CDR1 and CDR2 sequences are KGHSH and LQKENI.

A remark on this clonotype: A much more abundant neighbour one base away suggests this may be a read error. The chain has TRBV5-1 and TRBJ2-3; possibly TRBD2 for D (7 bases). The CDR3 has 15 residues. CDR1 and CDR2 from the germline V gene are SGHRS and YFSETQ. With 2 bases removed from V and 7 bases from J, the gap between germline ends came to 17 bases. CDR3 region: CASSFFGGGGNTQYF. The DNA for the CDR3 is TGCGCCAGCAGCTTCTTCGGGGGAGGGGGAAATACGCAGTATTTT.

This clonotype was found many times. The rearrangement links TRBV9 to TRBJ2-2; D unresolved. Between the trimmed V and J ends, which lost 3 bases and 4 bases, there was a span of 13 bases. This CDR3 contains 15 residues. Germline V gene data show CDR1 as SGDLS and CDR2 as YYNGEE. This chain's CDR3 is CASSATTFSTGELFF. DNA of the CDR3: TGTGCCAGCAGCGCAACGACCTTTAGCACCGGGGAGCTGTTTTTT.

This clonotype has at least ten counts. The CDR3 sequence: CASSPSMGQPQHF. The CDR3 region has the DNA TGTGCCAGCTCACCAAGTATGGGGCAGCCCCAGCATTTT. This chain links TRBV18 with TRBJ1-5; D is ambiguous. This CDR3 has 13 amino acids. Trimming cost V 2 bases and J 7 bases, with 9 bases left between them. Germline V lookup: CDR1 KGHSH, CDR2 LQKENI.

This clonotype was detected many times. The rearrangement uses TRBV9 and TRBJ2-2; weak D call: TRBD2 (5 bases). This CDR3 has 16 amino acids. Trimming cost V 0 bases and J 3 bases, with 12 bases left between them. The germline gives CDR1 SGDLS, CDR2 YYNGEE. In DNA, the CDR3 is TGTGCCAGCAGCGTAGCCATAAAGAGGGACACCGGGGAGCTGTTTTTT. Translating gives CASSVAIKRDTGELFF.

Many counts were recorded for this clonotype. Sequence at one end of the junction differs from germline and may be a read error. The chain combines TRBV27 with TRBJ1-1; 7 bases are a match to TRBD1. The CDR3 has 15 amino acids. Germline V gene lookup returns CDR1 MNHEY and CDR2 SMNVEV (reference sequence). DNA of the CDR3: TGTGCCAGCAGCCTCCCCGGGACAGCCTACACTGAAGCTTTTTTT. It translates to CASSLPGTAYTEAFF.

Many counts were recorded for this clonotype. The chain uses TRBV28 and TRBJ2-7; 8 nucleotides align to TRBD2. The CDR3 has 13 amino acids. CDR1 MDHEN and CDR2 SYDVKM come from the germline V gene. Trimming at V came to 11 bases and at J to 0 bases, leaving 6 bases not matched to a gene. The CDR3 spells CASGGPISYEQYF. For the CDR3, the DNA is TGTGCCTCGGGGGGGCCCATCTCCTACGAGCAGTACTTC.

This clonotype turned up a few times. V and J are TRBV7-3 and TRBJ2-3; 9 nucleotides agree with TRBD2. Germline CDR1 and CDR2: SGHTA and FQGTGA. The ends lost 1 base at V and 5 bases at J; junction bases unmatched: 7. This CDR3 comprises 16 residues. The CDR3 nucleotides read TGTGCCAGCAGCTTAAGGGTAGCGGGAGTGAGAGATACGCAGTATTTT. This translates into CASSLRVAGVRDTQYF.

Details on this clonotype: One end of the junction varies from germline; a read error may be responsible. The chain carries TRBV5-4 and TRBJ2-7; TRBD1 is a possible D gene (7 bases). CDR1 and CDR2 (germline): SGHNT, YYREEE (reference sequence). This CDR3 has 14 residues. CDR3 loop: CASSLGGNGGGLDF. The CDR3 DNA follows: TGTGCCAGCAGCTTGGGAGGGAACGGAGGGGGCTTGGACTTC.

This clonotype has ten or more counts. V gene TRBV7-8 combines with J gene TRBJ2-1; D is uncertain. The CDR3 length is 15 residues. Germline lookup yields CDR1 SGHVS and CDR2 FQNEAQ. Deletions cut 4 bases from V and 0 bases from J, with 10 bases between. CDR3 bases: TGTGCCAGCAGCTCAGTGGTTAGCTCCTACAATGAGCAGTTCTTC. It translates to CASSSVVSSYNEQFF.

This clonotype was recorded many times. V usage is TRBV6-2 or TRBV6-3 and J usage is TRBJ2-7, with 8 bases matching TRBD1. V lost 6 bases and J lost 6; bases outside the gene matches: 13. The CDR3 loop spans 15 amino acids. The germline CDR1 and CDR2 sequences are MNHEY and SVGEGT. CDR3 in DNA: TGTGCCAGCAGCCGGACAGGGCAACCCTCTAGCGAGCAGTACTTC. It translates to CASSRTGQPSSEQYF.

This clonotype was detected ten times or more. This sequence joins TRBV7-2 and TRBJ2-7; weak D call: TRBD2 (6 bases). V was trimmed by 0 bases and J by 5 bases, leaving 17 bases between them. This CDR3 comprises 16 residues. CDR1 is SGHTA, CDR2 FQGNSA, per germline. For the CDR3, the DNA is TGTGCCAGCAGCTTAGCTACTAGCCCCCCTAGGAACGAGCAGTACTTC. Amino acids: CASSLATSPPRNEQYF.

The chain has TRBV28 and TRBJ2-7; 10 bases are shared with TRBD1. This CDR3 region has 14 residues. V was pared by 8 bases and J by 3 bases, with 7 bases of the junction left unmatched. Germline values: CDR1 MDHEN, CDR2 SYDVKM. The CDR3 region has the DNA TGTGCCAGCTCGACAGGGGGCCAGTACTACGAGCAGTACTTC. This gives the protein CASSTGGQYYEQYF. The full variable domain, in which reference TRBV28 and TRBJ2-7 provide the parts outside the CDR3, is DVKVTQSSRYLVKRTGEKVFLECVQDMDHENMFWYRQDPGLGLRLIYFSYDVKMKEKGDIPEGYSVSREKKERFSLILESASTNQTSMYLCASSTGGQYYEQYFGPGTRLTVT.

This clonotype has ten or more counts. The chain recombines TRBV5-1 with TRBJ1-2; no clear D. CDR1 and CDR2 (germline): SGHRS, YFSETQ. V was shortened by 2 bases and J by 4 bases, with 12 bases between the two germline ends. This CDR3 contains 14 residues. This CDR3 is CASSLKGVIYGYTF. In DNA, the CDR3 is TGCGCCAGCAGCTTAAAGGGCGTAATCTATGGCTACACCTTC.

This clonotype was seen repeatedly, ten times or more. The chain couples TRBV20-1 to TRBJ2-5; TRBD1 aligns across 11 bases. Germline loops: CDR1 DFQATT, CDR2 SNEGSKA (reference sequence). J lost 2 bases, V lost 5 bases, and 7 bases had no gene match. The CDR3 totals 15 residues. Here the CDR3 reads CSADPWDRGQETQYF. The CDR3 DNA reads as TGCAGTGCTGACCCTTGGGACAGGGGGCAAGAGACCCAGTACTTC.

In this sample, this clonotype turned up many times. The chain has TRBV7-9 and TRBJ1-2; D is unclear. Germline values: CDR1 SEHNR, CDR2 FQNEAQ (reference sequence). This CDR3 contains 15 residues. V lost 2 bases and J lost 8, with 18 bases in between. CDR3 amino acids: CASSLSTTSSRGYTF. DNA of the CDR3: TGTGCCAGCAGCTTAAGTACGACAAGCTCTCGGGGCTACACCTTC.

Ten or more counts support this clonotype. The V and J genes are TRBV13 and TRBJ2-1; D not certain. The CDR3 is 11 residues long. The germline V gene has CDR1 PRHDT and CDR2 FYEKMQ (reference sequence). The V and J ends lost 6 bases and 6 bases respectively, with 6 bases between them. The CDR3 here is CASRRRNEQFF. The CDR3 region has the DNA TGTGCCAGCAGACGACGCAATGAGCAGTTCTTC.